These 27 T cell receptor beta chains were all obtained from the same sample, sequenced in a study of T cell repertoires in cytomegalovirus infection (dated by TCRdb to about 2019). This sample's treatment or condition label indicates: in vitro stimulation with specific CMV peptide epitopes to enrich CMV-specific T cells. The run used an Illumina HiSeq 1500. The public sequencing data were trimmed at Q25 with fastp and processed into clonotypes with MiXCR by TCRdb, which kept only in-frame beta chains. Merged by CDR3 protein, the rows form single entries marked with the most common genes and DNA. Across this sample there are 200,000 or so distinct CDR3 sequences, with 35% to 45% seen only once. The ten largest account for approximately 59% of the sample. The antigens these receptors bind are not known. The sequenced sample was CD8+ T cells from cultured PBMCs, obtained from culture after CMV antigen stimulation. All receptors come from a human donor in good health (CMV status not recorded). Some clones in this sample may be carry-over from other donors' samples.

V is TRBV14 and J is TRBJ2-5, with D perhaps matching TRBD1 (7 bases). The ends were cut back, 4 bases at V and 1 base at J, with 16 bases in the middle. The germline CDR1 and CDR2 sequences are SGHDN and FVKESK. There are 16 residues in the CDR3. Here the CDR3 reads CASSRRGTDRQETQYF. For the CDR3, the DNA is TGTGCCAGCAGCCGCCGCGGGACAGATCGCCAAGAGACCCAGTACTTC.

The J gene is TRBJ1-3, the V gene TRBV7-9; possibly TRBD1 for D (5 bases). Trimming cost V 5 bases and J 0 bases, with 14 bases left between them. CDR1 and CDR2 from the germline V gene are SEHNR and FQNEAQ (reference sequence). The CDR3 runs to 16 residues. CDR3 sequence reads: CASSLRRGSSGNTIYF. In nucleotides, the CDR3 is TGTGCCAGCAGCCTTAGGAGGGGCAGCTCTGGAAACACCATATATTTT. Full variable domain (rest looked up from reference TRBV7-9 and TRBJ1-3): DTGVSQNPRHKITKRGQNVTFRCDPISEHNRLYWYRQTLGQGPEFLTYFQNEAQLEKSRLLSDRFSAERPKGSFSTLEIQRTEQGDSAMYLCASSLRRGSSGNTIYFGEGSWLTVV.

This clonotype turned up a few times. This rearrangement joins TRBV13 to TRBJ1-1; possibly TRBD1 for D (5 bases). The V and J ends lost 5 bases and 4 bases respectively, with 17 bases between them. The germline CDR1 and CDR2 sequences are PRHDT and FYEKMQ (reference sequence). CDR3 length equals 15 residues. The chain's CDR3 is CASSPKRGPGTEAFF. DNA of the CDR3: TGTGCCAGCAGCCCTAAGAGGGGTCCGGGCACTGAAGCTTTCTTT.

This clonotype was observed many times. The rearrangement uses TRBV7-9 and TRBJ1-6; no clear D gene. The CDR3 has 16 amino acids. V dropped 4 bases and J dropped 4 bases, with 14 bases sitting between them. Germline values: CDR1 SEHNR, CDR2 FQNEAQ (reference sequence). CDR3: CASSSDPPWYNSPLHF. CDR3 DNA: TGTGCCAGCAGCTCCGACCCTCCCTGGTATAATTCACCCCTCCACTTT.

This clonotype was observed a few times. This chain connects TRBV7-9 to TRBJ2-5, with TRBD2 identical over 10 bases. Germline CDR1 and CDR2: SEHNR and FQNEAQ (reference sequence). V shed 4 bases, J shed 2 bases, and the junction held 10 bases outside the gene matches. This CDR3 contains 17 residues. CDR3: CASSSWTSGDEQETQYF. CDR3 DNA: TGTGCCAGCAGCTCCTGGACTAGCGGAGACGAGCAAGAGACCCAGTACTTC.

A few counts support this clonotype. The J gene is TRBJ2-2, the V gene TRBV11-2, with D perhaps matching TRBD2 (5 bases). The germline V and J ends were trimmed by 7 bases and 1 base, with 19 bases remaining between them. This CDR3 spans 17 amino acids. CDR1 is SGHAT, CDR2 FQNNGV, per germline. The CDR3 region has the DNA TGTGCCAGCACCTCTCAACCCTCGGCGGGGAACACCGGGGAGCTGTTTTTT. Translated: CASTSQPSAGNTGELFF.

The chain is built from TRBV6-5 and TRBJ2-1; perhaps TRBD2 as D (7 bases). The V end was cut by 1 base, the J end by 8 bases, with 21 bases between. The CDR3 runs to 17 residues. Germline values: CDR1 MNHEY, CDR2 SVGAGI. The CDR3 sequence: CASSYLPGGGPRDEQFF. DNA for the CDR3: TGTGCCAGCAGTTACTTGCCTGGGGGGGGGCCTAGGGATGAGCAGTTCTTC.

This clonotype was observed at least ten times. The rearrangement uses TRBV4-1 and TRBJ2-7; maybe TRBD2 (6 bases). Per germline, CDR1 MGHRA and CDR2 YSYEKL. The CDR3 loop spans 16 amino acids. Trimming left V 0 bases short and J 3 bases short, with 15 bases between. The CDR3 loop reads CASSQEWPGRGYEQYF. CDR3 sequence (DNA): TGCGCCAGCAGCCAAGAATGGCCCGGGAGAGGCTACGAGCAGTACTTC.

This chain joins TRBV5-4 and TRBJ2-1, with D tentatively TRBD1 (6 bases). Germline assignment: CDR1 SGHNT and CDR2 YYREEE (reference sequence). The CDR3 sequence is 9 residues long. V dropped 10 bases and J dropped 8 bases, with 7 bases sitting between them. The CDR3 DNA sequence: TGTGCCGGGGGCGATGAGCAGTTCTTC. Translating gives CAGGDEQFF. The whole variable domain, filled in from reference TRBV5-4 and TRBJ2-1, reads ETGVTQSPTHLIKTRGQQVTLRCSSQSGHNTVSWYQQALGQGPQFIFQYYREEENGRGNFPPRFSGLQFPNYSSELNVNALELDDSALYLCAGGDEQFFGPGTRLTVL.

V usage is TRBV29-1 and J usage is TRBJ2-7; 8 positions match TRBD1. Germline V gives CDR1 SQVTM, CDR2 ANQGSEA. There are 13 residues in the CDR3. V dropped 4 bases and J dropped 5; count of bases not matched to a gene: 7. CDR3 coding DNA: TGCAGCGTTGGGGAGACAGGGGTGGACGAGCAGTACTTC. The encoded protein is CSVGETGVDEQYF.

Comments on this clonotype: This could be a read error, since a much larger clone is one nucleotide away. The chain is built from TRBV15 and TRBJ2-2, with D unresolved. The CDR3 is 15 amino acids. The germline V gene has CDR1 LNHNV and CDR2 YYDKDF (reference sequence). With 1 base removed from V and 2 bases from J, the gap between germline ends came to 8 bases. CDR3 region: CATSRVRNNTGELFF. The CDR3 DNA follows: TGTGCCACCAGCAGAGTACGGAATAACACCGGGGAGCTGTTTTTT.

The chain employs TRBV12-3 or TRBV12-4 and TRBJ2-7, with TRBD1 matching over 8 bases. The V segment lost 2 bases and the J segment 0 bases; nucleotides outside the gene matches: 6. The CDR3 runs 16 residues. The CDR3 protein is CASSLRGQGRSYEQYF. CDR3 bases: TGTGCCAGCAGTTTACGAGGACAGGGACGCTCCTACGAGCAGTACTTC.

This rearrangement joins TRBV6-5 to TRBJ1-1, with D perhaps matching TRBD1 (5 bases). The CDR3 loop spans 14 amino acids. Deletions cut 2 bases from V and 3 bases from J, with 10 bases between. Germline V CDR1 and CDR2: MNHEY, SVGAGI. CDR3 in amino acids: CASSYGFRDTEAFF. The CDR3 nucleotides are TGTGCCAGCAGTTACGGGTTCAGGGACACTGAAGCTTTCTTT.

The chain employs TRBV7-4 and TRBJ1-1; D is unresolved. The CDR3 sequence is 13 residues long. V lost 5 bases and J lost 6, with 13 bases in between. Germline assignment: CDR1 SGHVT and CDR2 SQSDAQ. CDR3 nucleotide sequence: TGTGCCAGCAGCCTCCAATCCCTTTCTGAAGCTTTCTTT. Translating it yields CASSLQSLSEAFF.

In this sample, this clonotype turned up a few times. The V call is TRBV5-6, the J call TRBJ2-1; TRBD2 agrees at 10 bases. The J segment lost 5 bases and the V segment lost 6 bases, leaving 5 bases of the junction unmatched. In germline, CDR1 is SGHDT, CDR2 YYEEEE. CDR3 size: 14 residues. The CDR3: CASTIAGGDNEQFF. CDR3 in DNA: TGTGCCAGCACCATAGCGGGGGGTGACAATGAGCAGTTCTTC.

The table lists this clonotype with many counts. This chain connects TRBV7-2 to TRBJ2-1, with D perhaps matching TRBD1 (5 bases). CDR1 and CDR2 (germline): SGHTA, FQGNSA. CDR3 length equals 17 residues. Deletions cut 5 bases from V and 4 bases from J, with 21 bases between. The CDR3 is CASSPDRLPNPYNEQFF. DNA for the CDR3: TGTGCCAGCAGCCCCGACAGACTCCCAAATCCTTACAATGAGCAGTTCTTC.

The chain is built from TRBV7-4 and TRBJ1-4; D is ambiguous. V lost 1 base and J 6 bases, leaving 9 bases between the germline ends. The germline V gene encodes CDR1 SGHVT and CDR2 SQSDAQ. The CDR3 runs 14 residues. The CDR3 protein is CASSLVGLYEKLFF. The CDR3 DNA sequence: TGTGCCAGCAGCTTAGTCGGACTTTATGAAAAACTGTTTTTT.

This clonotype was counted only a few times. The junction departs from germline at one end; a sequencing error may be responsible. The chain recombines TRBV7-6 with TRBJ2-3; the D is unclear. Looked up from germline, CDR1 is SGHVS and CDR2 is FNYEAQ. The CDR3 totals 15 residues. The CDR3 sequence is CARSLAGIHADTNYF. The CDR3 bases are TGTGCCAGAAGCTTAGCTGGAATTCACGCAGATACGAATTATTTT. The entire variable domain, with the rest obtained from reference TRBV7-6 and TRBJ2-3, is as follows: GAGVSQSPRYKVTKRGQDVALRCDPISGHVSLYWYRQALGQGPEFLTYFNYEAQQDKSGLPNDRFSAERPEGSISTLTIQRTEQRDSAMYRCARSLAGIHADTNYFGPGTRLTVL.

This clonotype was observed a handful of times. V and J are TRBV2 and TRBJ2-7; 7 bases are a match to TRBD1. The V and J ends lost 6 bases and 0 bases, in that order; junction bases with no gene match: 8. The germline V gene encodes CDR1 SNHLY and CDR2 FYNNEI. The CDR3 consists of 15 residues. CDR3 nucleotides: TGTGCCAGCAGCTCGGGACAGACCAGCTCCTACGAGCAGTACTTC. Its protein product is CASSSGQTSSYEQYF.

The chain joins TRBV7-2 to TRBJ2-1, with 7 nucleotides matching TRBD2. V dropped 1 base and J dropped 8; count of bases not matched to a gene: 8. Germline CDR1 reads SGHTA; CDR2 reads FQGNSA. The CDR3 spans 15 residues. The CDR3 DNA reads TGTGCCAGCAGCTTAGGGGGGGGAGTGCGAGATGAGCAGTTCTTC. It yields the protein CASSLGGGVRDEQFF.

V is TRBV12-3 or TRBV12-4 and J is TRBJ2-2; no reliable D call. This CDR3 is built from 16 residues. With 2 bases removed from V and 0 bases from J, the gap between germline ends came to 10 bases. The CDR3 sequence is CASSLYSLPNTGELFF. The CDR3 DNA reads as TGTGCCAGCAGTTTATACAGCCTGCCGAACACCGGGGAGCTGTTTTTT.

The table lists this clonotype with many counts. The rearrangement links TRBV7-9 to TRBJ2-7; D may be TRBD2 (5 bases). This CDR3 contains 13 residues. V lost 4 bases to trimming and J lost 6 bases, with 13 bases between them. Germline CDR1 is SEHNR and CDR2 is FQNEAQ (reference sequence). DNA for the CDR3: TGTGCCAGCAGCTACGGGCCCGCGGGCGAGCAGTACTTC. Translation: CASSYGPAGEQYF. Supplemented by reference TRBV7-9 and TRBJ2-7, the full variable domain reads DTGVSQNPRHKITKRGQNVTFRCDPISEHNRLYWYRQTLGQGPEFLTYFQNEAQLEKSRLLSDRFSAERPKGSFSTLEIQRTEQGDSAMYLCASSYGPAGEQYFGPGTRLTVT.

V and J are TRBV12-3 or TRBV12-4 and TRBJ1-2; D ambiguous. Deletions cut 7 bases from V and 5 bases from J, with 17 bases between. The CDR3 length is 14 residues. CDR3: CASIHSDVPYGYTF. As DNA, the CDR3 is TGTGCCAGCATCCACAGCGATGTTCCTTATGGCTACACCTTC.

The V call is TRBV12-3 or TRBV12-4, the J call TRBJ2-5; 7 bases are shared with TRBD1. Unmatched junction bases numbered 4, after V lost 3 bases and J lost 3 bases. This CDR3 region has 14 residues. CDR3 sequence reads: CASSFTGVKETQYF. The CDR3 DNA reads TGTGCCAGCAGTTTCACAGGGGTAAAAGAGACCCAGTACTTC.

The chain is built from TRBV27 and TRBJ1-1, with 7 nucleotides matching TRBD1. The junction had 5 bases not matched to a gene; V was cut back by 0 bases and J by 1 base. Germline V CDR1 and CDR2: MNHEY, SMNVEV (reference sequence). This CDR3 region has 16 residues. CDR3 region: CASSLSRQGWNTEAFF. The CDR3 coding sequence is TGTGCCAGCAGTTTATCTAGACAGGGTTGGAACACTGAAGCTTTCTTT.

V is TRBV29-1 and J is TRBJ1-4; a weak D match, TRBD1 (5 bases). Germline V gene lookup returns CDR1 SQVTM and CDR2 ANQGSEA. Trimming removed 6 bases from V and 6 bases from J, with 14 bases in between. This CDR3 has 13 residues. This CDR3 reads CSVAGGVDEKLFF. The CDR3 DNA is TGCAGCGTGGCTGGGGGAGTAGATGAAAAACTGTTTTTT.

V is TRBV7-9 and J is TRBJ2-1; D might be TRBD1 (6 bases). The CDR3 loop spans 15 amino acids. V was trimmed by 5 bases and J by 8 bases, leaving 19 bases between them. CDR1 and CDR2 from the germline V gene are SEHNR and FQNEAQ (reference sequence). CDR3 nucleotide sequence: TGTGCCAGCAGCCCCGACAGGTTGTCGAAGGATGAGCAGTTCTTC. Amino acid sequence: CASSPDRLSKDEQFF.